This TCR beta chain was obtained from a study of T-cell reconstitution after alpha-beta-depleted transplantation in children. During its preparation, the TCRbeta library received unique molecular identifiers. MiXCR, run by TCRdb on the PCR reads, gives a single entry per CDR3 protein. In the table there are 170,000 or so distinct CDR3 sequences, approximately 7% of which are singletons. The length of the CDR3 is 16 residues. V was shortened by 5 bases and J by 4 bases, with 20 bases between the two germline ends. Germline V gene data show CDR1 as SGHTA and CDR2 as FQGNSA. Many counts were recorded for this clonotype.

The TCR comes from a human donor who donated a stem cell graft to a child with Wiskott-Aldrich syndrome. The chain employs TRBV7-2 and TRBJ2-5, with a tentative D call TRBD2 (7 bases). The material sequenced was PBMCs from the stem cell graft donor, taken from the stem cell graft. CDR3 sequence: CASSPMGAGALETQYF. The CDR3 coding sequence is TGTGCCAGCAGCCCAATGGGCGCGGGGGCGTTAGAGACCCAGTACTTC.